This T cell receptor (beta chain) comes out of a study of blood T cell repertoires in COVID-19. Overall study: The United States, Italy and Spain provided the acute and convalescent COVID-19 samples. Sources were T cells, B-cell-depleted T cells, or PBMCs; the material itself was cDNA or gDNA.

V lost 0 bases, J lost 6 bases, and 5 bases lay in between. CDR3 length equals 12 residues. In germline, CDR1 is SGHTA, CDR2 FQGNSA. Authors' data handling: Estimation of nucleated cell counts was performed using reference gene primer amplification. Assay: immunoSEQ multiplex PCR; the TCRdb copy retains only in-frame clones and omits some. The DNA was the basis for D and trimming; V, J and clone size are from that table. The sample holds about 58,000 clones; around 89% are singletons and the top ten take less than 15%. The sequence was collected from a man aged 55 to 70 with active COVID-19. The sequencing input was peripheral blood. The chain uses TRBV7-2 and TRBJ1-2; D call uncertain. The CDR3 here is CASSLAYDGYTF. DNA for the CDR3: TGTGCCAGCAGCTTAGCTTATGATGGCTACACCTTC.